The clone carrying this T cell receptor beta chain was observed many times. Its target is unknown. J was trimmed by 0 bases and V by 2 bases; bases with no gene match: 6. Germline V gene sequence: CDR1 SGHTA, CDR2 FQGNSA. The CDR3 length is 17 residues. These data originate in a study of T cell repertoires in cytomegalovirus infection. In the study overall: CMV epitopes, recently identified HLA-C-restricted and well-studied HLA-B-restricted, were used. Public TCR beta signature analysis indicated the presence of both CMV infection and matching HLA type.

Findings of the study overall: Accumulated public TCR beta family frequency recognized individuals carrying CMV together with the relevant HLA. The response measured ex vivo was dominated by TCR beta clonotypes (HLA-C-restricted and CMV-specific).

TCRdb re-called the reads through MiXCR, storing one row per CDR3 protein. Here the sample spans about 110,000 distinct CDR3 sequences, 35% to 50% being singletons. The chain employs TRBV7-2 and TRBJ2-1; 8 bases are shared with TRBD2. The starting material was CD8+ T cells from cultured PBMCs, obtained from culture after CMV antigen stimulation. The receptor was derived from a human donor in good health (CMV status not recorded). Some clones in this sample may be carry-over from other donors' samples. CDR3 nucleotides: TGTGCCAGCAGCTTATCTCGAGCGGGGGACTCCTACAATGAGCAGTTCTTC. Translation: CASSLSRAGDSYNEQFF.